This TCR beta chain was sequenced for a study of T cells after yellow fever vaccination. The V and J ends lost 1 base and 0 bases, in that order; junction bases with no gene match: 5. This CDR3 spans 16 amino acids. From germline, CDR1 is MGHRA and CDR2 YSYEKL. The authors made TCR cDNA by 5'RACE template switching, adding a universal primer site and UMIs. TCRdb re-analysed the 5' RACE reads in MiXCR, keeping a single row per CDR3 protein. The sample includes some 160,000 distinct CDR3 sequences, approximately 9.9% of them seen just once. The receptor was isolated from a young man who received the YFV17D yellow fever vaccine. This specimen was CD8+ T cells sorted from PBMCs, taken 45 days after the yellow fever booster vaccination. This rearrangement joins TRBV4-1 to TRBJ2-7; 8 bases line up with TRBD1. The CDR3 reads CASSQVRQGSSYEQYF. DNA of the CDR3: TGCGCCAGCAGCCAAGTACGACAGGGGAGCTCCTACGAGCAGTACTTC.